This record covers a single T cell receptor beta chain. These data belong to a study of blood T cell repertoires in COVID-19. Background on the study: T cells, B-cell-depleted T cells, or PBMCs provided the cDNA or gDNA that served as material.

The method was immunoSEQ multiplex PCR; TCRdb's version includes in-frame clones alone and lacks a portion of them. The data show under 300,000 clones, roughly four fifths seen once. The germline gives CDR1 KGHSH, CDR2 LQKENI. V lost 10 bases to trimming and J lost 8 bases; unmatched junction nucleotides: 6. This CDR3 spans 12 amino acids. This sequence was found in a woman aged 18-35 years with acute or convalescent COVID-19. This sequence joins TRBV18 and TRBJ1-4, with 8 nucleotides matching TRBD1. Sequencing was carried out using peripheral blood. The CDR3 spells CATGQGWEKLFF. DNA for the CDR3: TGTGCCACCGGACAGGGTTGGGAAAAACTGTTTTTT. The full variable domain, its missing parts supplied by reference TRBV18 and TRBJ1-4, is NAGVMQNPRHLVRRRGQEARLRCSPMKGHSHVYWYRQLPEEGLKFMVYLQKENIIDESGMPKERFSAEFPKEGPSILRIQQVVRGDSAAYFCATGQGWEKLFFGSGTQLSVL.